Below are 20 T cell receptor beta chains sequenced from a single sample in a study of siplizumab effects on memory and regulatory T cells. Assay: immunoSEQ multiplex PCR; the TCRdb copy retains only in-frame clones and omits some. The sample comprises about 50,000 clones, roughly 93% of which are singletons, and 17% rests with the top ten. The sample consisted of CD8+ T cells sorted from blood. The source is a human donor in good health.

This chain links TRBV7-9 with TRBJ2-1; 8 nucleotides line up with TRBD1. The V gene end was trimmed by 5 bases and the J gene end by 3 bases; junction bases not matched to a gene: 12. The CDR3 totals 17 residues. Per the germline V gene, CDR1 is SEHNR and CDR2 is FQNEAQ (reference sequence). For the CDR3, the DNA is TGTGCCAGCAGCGAGTCCTCACAGGGGGTCAACTACAATGAGCAGTTCTTC. Translation: CASSESSQGVNYNEQFF.

The V and J genes are TRBV28 and TRBJ2-7; D is ambiguous. The CDR3 spans 14 residues. Germline V gene sequence: CDR1 MDHEN, CDR2 SYDVKM. Deletions cut 6 bases from V and 3 bases from J, with 15 bases between. CDR3 DNA sequence: TGTGCCAGCAGGCTCGCTATAGGCAACTACGAGCAGTACTTC. Translation: CASRLAIGNYEQYF.

The chain has TRBV11-2 and TRBJ1-2; TRBD1 aligns across 10 bases. This CDR3 region has 14 residues. V shed 9 bases and J 7 bases; nucleotides not matched to a gene: 11. The germline V gene has CDR1 SGHAT and CDR2 FQNNGV. CDR3 sequence reads: CASFTGQGIGGYTF. The CDR3 nucleotides are TGTGCCAGTTTTACGGGACAGGGGATTGGTGGCTACACCTTC.

This chain joins TRBV19 and TRBJ2-5; 10 bases fit TRBD1. Germline values: CDR1 LNHDA, CDR2 SQIVND (reference sequence). The trim removed 1 base at V and 3 bases at J, leaving 2 bases unmatched. CDR3 length: 15 residues. This CDR3 reads CASSIVGTGEETQYF. CDR3 sequence (DNA): TGTGCCAGTAGTATAGTCGGGACAGGGGAAGAGACCCAGTACTTC.

This clone was seen once. The chain is built from TRBV4-1 and TRBJ1-2; 8 bases fit TRBD1. V gave up 4 bases and J gave up 1 base; unmatched junction bases: 11. Germline CDR1 is MGHRA and CDR2 is YSYEKL. This CDR3 has 17 amino acids. The CDR3 DNA follows: TGCGCCAGCAGCCCCCAAATGGACAGGGAGATTAACTATGGCTACACCTTC. Translation gives CASSPQMDREINYGYTF.

The chain is built from TRBV4-1 and TRBJ2-2; 7 bases line up with TRBD2. V was pared by 5 bases and J by 2 bases, with 5 bases of the junction left unmatched. The germline gives CDR1 MGHRA, CDR2 YSYEKL. This CDR3 has 15 amino acids. The CDR3 DNA is TGCGCCAGCAGCGTCCGACTAGCTAACACCGGGGAGCTGTTTTTT. Translating it yields CASSVRLANTGELFF.

The J gene is TRBJ2-1, the V gene TRBV19; a possible D gene is TRBD2 (6 bases). The CDR3 is 13 residues long. V lost 4 bases, J lost 7 bases, and 11 bases lay in between. Per the germline V gene, CDR1 is LNHDA and CDR2 is SQIVND (reference sequence). The CDR3 region has the DNA TGTGCCAGTAGTACGACTAGTAGGAATGAGCAGTTCTTC. Translation gives CASSTTSRNEQFF.

The chain links TRBV5-4 to TRBJ1-1; D is ambiguous. Per germline, CDR1 SGHNT and CDR2 YYREEE (reference sequence). Trimming left V 4 bases short and J 0 bases short, with 7 bases between. The CDR3 runs 13 residues. The CDR3 spells CASSPALNTEAFF. The CDR3, as DNA: TGTGCCAGCAGCCCCGCTCTGAACACTGAAGCTTTCTTT.

J is TRBJ2-5 and V is TRBV29-1, with D possibly being TRBD1 (5 bases). V dropped 0 bases and J dropped 5 bases, with 16 bases sitting between them. Germline loops: CDR1 SQVTM, CDR2 ANQGSEA. CDR3 length: 15 amino acids. CDR3 sequence (DNA): TGCAGCGTTGAAGATCCCCAGGGTGTAATGGAGACCCAGTACTTC. Its protein is CSVEDPQGVMETQYF.

This chain joins TRBV11-2 and TRBJ2-3; TRBD1 matches 9 bases. The CDR3 has 15 amino acids. Germline assignment: CDR1 SGHAT and CDR2 FQNNGV. Losses at the gene ends were 5 bases for V and 5 bases for J; bases not matched to a gene: 8. The CDR3: CASSKKTGGIDTQYF. In DNA, the CDR3 is TGTGCCAGCAGCAAAAAAACAGGGGGCATAGATACGCAGTATTTT.

The chain couples TRBV7-9 to TRBJ1-3; 8 nucleotides align to TRBD1. Germline assignment: CDR1 SEHNR and CDR2 FQNEAQ (reference sequence). The CDR3 is 16 amino acids. V was clipped by 1 base and J by 11 bases; unmatched bases: 13. Written as DNA, the CDR3 is TGTGCCAGCAGCTTAGTCGTTTGGACAGGGAATATCCCCATATATTTT. This encodes CASSLVVWTGNIPIYF.

This rearrangement joins TRBV5-4 to TRBJ2-7, with no clear D. The CDR3 runs 15 residues. Germline V CDR1 and CDR2: SGHNT, YYREEE (reference sequence). V was cut by 0 bases and J by 2 bases, with 12 bases left in between. CDR3 sequence reads: CASSLAQRFPYEQYF. Here the CDR3 DNA reads TGTGCCAGCAGCTTGGCCCAACGCTTTCCCTACGAGCAGTACTTC.

V gene TRBV7-6 combines with J gene TRBJ2-5, with D hard to call. Germline CDR1 SGHVS, CDR2 FNYEAQ. With 1 base removed from V and 5 bases from J, the gap between germline ends came to 8 bases. This CDR3 has 13 residues. This chain's CDR3 is CASSLVEEETQYF. The CDR3 bases are TGTGCCAGCAGCTTAGTTGAAGAGGAGACCCAGTACTTC.

CDR3 sequence: CASSPPGGRNNEQFF. The CDR3 DNA reads TGTGCCAGCAGCCCCCCCGGGGGGAGGAACAATGAGCAGTTCTTC. The genes are TRBV7-9 and TRBJ2-1, with 7 bases that match TRBD2. Germline trimming cut 5 bases from V and 5 bases from J; bases unmatched to any gene: 9. CDR1 and CDR2 (germline): SEHNR, FQNEAQ (reference sequence). There are 15 residues in the CDR3.

This chain uses TRBV14 with TRBJ1-2; possible D gene TRBD1, 6 bases. This CDR3 is built from 14 residues. Germline values: CDR1 SGHDN, CDR2 FVKESK. V lost 4 bases to trimming and J lost 4 bases, with 13 bases between them. CDR3 bases: TGTGCCAGCAGCCGAGGACAGATTTTCTATGGCTACACCTTC. Its protein is CASSRGQIFYGYTF.

The V and J genes are TRBV19 and TRBJ2-7; 9 bases are shared with TRBD2. The CDR3 is 15 residues long. The V gene end was trimmed by 3 bases and the J gene end by 7 bases; junction bases not matched to a gene: 10. CDR1 LNHDA and CDR2 SQIVND come from the germline V gene (reference sequence). The CDR3, as DNA: TGTGCCAGTAGTATTGTTAGCGGGAGAAGTTGGGAGCAGTACTTC. It yields the protein CASSIVSGRSWEQYF. The full variable domain, rest sourced from reference TRBV19 and TRBJ2-7, is DGGITQSPKYLFRKEGQNVTLSCEQNLNHDAMYWYRQDPGQGLRLIYYSQIVNDFQKGDIAEGYSVSREKKESFPLTVTSAQKNPTAFYLCASSIVSGRSWEQYFGPGTRLTVT.

The chain recombines TRBV7-9 with TRBJ2-1; a possible D gene is TRBD2 (6 bases). V lost 5 bases, J lost 1 base, and 24 bases lay in between. Looked up from germline, CDR1 is SEHNR and CDR2 is FQNEAQ (reference sequence). CDR3 length: 19 residues. CDR3 DNA sequence: TGTGCCAGCAGCCCGAGAGCGGGTTCCCAAAGGAGATCCTACAATGAGCAGTTCTTC. This gives the protein CASSPRAGSQRRSYNEQFF.

This chain links TRBV19 with TRBJ1-1, with D possibly being TRBD1 (5 bases). Between the trimmed V and J ends, which lost 11 bases and 2 bases, there was a span of 21 bases. Germline loops: CDR1 LNHDA, CDR2 SQIVND (reference sequence). This CDR3 region has 15 residues. The CDR3 bases are TGTGCCTCAGGGCGGGGGAGCCCAGGCAACACTGAAGCTTTCTTT. This encodes CASGRGSPGNTEAFF.

This chain connects TRBV7-2 to TRBJ2-1, with 11 bases fitting TRBD2. The CDR3 loop spans 13 amino acids. V shed 3 bases, J shed 10 bases, and the junction held 2 bases outside the gene matches. Germline V gene sequence: CDR1 SGHTA, CDR2 FQGNSA. The CDR3 DNA reads as TGTGCCAGCAGCTTTATAGCGGGAGGGGAGCAGTTCTTC. It specifies CASSFIAGGEQFF. The full variable domain, with the rest looked up from reference TRBV7-2 and TRBJ2-1, is GAGVSQSPSNKVTEKGKDVELRCDPISGHTALYWYRQSLGQGLEFLIYFQGNSAPDKSGLPSDRFSAERTGGSVSTLTIQRTQQEDSAVYLCASSFIAGGEQFFGPGTRLTVL.

J is TRBJ2-1 and V is TRBV16, with D possibly being TRBD2 (5 bases). This CDR3 spans 16 amino acids. Germline loops: CDR1 KGHSY, CDR2 FQNENV. V was cut by 3 bases and J by 4 bases, with 16 bases left in between. The CDR3 bases are TGTGCCAGCAGCCATACTCCTAGCCGAAGGTACAATGAGCAGTTCTTC. Translating it yields CASSHTPSRRYNEQFF.